This T cell receptor beta chain was retrieved from a study of T cells in Graves' hyperthyroidism and ophthalmopathy. Trimming stripped 11 bases from V and 2 bases from J, with 12 bases between. The CDR3 sequence is 12 residues long. CDR1 and CDR2 (germline): ENHRY, SYGVKD. The sample holds many counts of this clonotype. Template material for amplifying TCR beta CDR3 regions consisted of RNA transcripts. Using the HTBI primer set, a first-round RT-PCR was run on the TCR CDR3. Each CDR3 protein gets one entry after TCRdb re-called the multiplex PCR reads with MiXCR. The table shows 540,000 or so distinct CDR3 sequences, with under 60% occurring only once.

The chain uses TRBV10-3 and TRBJ2-5, with a tentative D call TRBD2 (6 bases). The origin of this receptor is an adult woman with Graves' disease, either hyperthyroidism or ophthalmopathy (not recorded which). Sequenced input: peripheral blood or thyroid tissue (not recorded which). The DNA of the CDR3 is TGTGCCGTCCGGGGGATTCAAGAGACCCAGTACTTC. This sequence encodes CAVRGIQETQYF.